The rows below give T cell receptor beta chains drawn from one sample of a study of human CD8 memory T cell subsets. For each CDR3 protein, TCRdb gives one entry from its re-call of the 5' RACE reads, without DNA. Its table records about 5,600 distinct CDR3 sequences. Sequences were obtained from CD8+ effector memory T cells (TEM) sorted from PBMCs. These receptor sequences come from a human donor in good health. CDR3s include the opening cysteine and the closing phenylalanine or tryptophan. Clone size is shown for a subset of rows, as once, few, many or a class of expanded clone.

CDR3 protein	V gene	J gene	clone size
CASLSSYNEQFF	TRBV12-3/TRBV12-4	TRBJ2-1	.
CASSLMGYHEQYF	TRBV27	TRBJ2-7	.
CASSPNAGDAGQGEEKLFF	TRBV11-2	TRBJ1-4	.
CASSFSPMGLAGELSYEQYF	TRBV28	TRBJ2-7	.
CASSYEAYPYEQYF	TRBV19	TRBJ2-7	.
CASSLVRDRRDTQYF	TRBV27	TRBJ2-3	.
CAWSVPLTGEDNTEAFF	TRBV30	TRBJ1-1	.
CASSPGTATQYF	TRBV28	TRBJ2-3	.
CASSSQVQETQYF	TRBV7-9	TRBJ2-5	medium-sized
CASSLAGLPKDEQYF	TRBV27	TRBJ2-7	.
CASSLSGGSPYEQYF	TRBV28	TRBJ2-7	medium-sized
CATSSEMPKETQYF	TRBV15	TRBJ2-5	medium-sized
CASSLRRTAYEQYF	TRBV11-3	TRBJ2-7	medium-sized
CASSEAQETGYGYTF	TRBV2	TRBJ1-2	.
CASSAGGVYNEQFF	TRBV9	TRBJ2-1	.
CSVLDGAAEQYF	TRBV29-1	TRBJ2-7	.
CASSLLAWGEAFF	TRBV28	TRBJ1-1	.
CASSKKLHRTSSGNTIYF	TRBV21-1	TRBJ1-3	.
CASRRGAETQYF	TRBV6-5	TRBJ2-5	.
CASSASDGNRGSETQYF	TRBV9	TRBJ2-5	.
CASSQLVYTSTTGELFF	TRBV14	TRBJ2-2	medium-sized
CASSYGAGKDTGELFF	TRBV6-2/TRBV6-3	TRBJ2-2	.
CAWSPSDGRPYEQYF	TRBV30	TRBJ2-7	medium-sized
CASSQFNRATNEKLFF	TRBV4-3	TRBJ1-4	medium-sized
CASSDFGASNQPQHF	TRBV10-2	TRBJ1-5	.
CASSLGGVSNQPQHF	TRBV27	TRBJ1-5	.
CASSDTPGQPTQETQYF	TRBV7-9	TRBJ2-5	.
CASQRGGASTDTQYF	TRBV7-9	TRBJ2-3	medium-sized
CASSSGPSSQQYF	TRBV12-3/TRBV12-4	TRBJ2-7	medium-sized
CASSIGRLLSTDTQYF	TRBV9	TRBJ2-3	.
CASSQTDDGYTF	TRBV7-9	TRBJ1-2	.
CAAASGQGGTEAFF	TRBV10-3	TRBJ1-1	.
CASSPQGGTTDTQYF	TRBV4-2	TRBJ2-3	.
CSATHGVGTSGSEQYF	TRBV20-1	TRBJ2-7	.
CATSRDSVGTSGGARVTQYF	TRBV15	TRBJ2-5	medium-sized
CSVLVPYNEQFF	TRBV29-1	TRBJ2-1	.
CSVETGGTEQFF	TRBV29-1	TRBJ2-1	.
CASSSGWSRNEQFF	TRBV6-5	TRBJ2-1	.
CASSGDSNYGYTF	TRBV7-3	TRBJ1-2	.
CASRSGSPYNEQFF	TRBV12-3/TRBV12-4	TRBJ2-1	.
CASSERENQPQHF	TRBV6-4	TRBJ1-5	.
CASRTSGGNEQFF	TRBV5-1	TRBJ2-1	.
CASSSLYRTTSGDLNAFPKEQYF	TRBV6-2/TRBV6-3	TRBJ2-7	.
CASHTGQNGNEQFF	TRBV5-1	TRBJ2-1	.
CASSLDDSYEQYF	TRBV7-3	TRBJ2-7	.
CASSSESGRGKADTQYF	TRBV7-8	TRBJ2-3	.
CASSFEPGPNNEQFF	TRBV12-3/TRBV12-4	TRBJ2-1	.
CASSLVGGSVNNEQFF	TRBV11-2	TRBJ2-1	.
CASSLRVGELFF	TRBV7-3	TRBJ2-2	medium-sized
CASSQGSLAGGRSYNEQFF	TRBV4-3	TRBJ2-1	.
CASSQDPSAGVNEQFF	TRBV4-3	TRBJ2-1	.
CASSPWANQPQHF	TRBV7-2	TRBJ1-5	.
CASSVRLNTGELFF	TRBV9	TRBJ2-2	.